Below, 9 T cell receptor beta chains from the same sample are listed, as sequenced in a study of cytomegalovirus exposure and HLA in healthy donors. The data were produced by immunoSEQ multiplex PCR, yet TCRdb's version contains in-frame clones alone and is incomplete. The sample carries roughly 190,000 clones, 86% recorded once. Sequenced input: PBMCs. The receptors were gathered from a woman under 30 in good health and CMV-seronegative.

This rearrangement joins TRBV6-6 to TRBJ1-3; D unresolved. The V and J ends lost 7 bases and 3 bases respectively, with 4 bases between them. Looked up from germline, CDR1 is MNHNY and CDR2 is SVGAGI (reference sequence). CDR3 length equals 11 residues. CDR3 DNA sequence: TGTGCCAGCATCTTTGGAAACACCATATATTTT. Its translation is CASIFGNTIYF.

The chain links TRBV4-1 to TRBJ2-1; 9 bases align to TRBD1. The CDR3 is 15 residues long. Germline assignment: CDR1 MGHRA and CDR2 YSYEKL. J was trimmed by 3 bases and V by 6 bases; bases with no gene match: 6. The CDR3 here is CASRLGQGDYNEQFF. As DNA, the CDR3 is TGCGCCAGCAGATTGGGACAGGGCGACTACAATGAGCAGTTCTTC.

The chain is built from TRBV19 and TRBJ2-2, with D perhaps matching TRBD2 (5 bases). The germline V gene encodes CDR1 LNHDA and CDR2 SQIVND (reference sequence). The CDR3 loop spans 15 amino acids. The V end was cut by 9 bases, the J end by 5 bases, with 19 bases between. CDR3 bases: TGTGCCAGCGACCTCCGGATGGGCGGGACCGGGGAGCTGTTTTTT. It yields the protein CASDLRMGGTGELFF.

The chain is built from TRBV4-2 and TRBJ2-2; D unresolved. V was shortened by 1 base and J by 1 base, with 10 bases between the two germline ends. The CDR3 contains 16 residues. CDR1 is LGHNA, CDR2 YNFKEQ, per germline. CDR3 nucleotides: TGTGCCAGCAGCCAAGTGAAACTTGAGAACACCGGGGAGCTGTTTTTT. Amino acid sequence: CASSQVKLENTGELFF.

The chain combines TRBV10-3 with TRBJ2-6, with 7 bases matching TRBD2. Germline V gene data show CDR1 as ENHRY and CDR2 as SYGVKD. V was pared by 6 bases and J by 0 bases, with 5 bases of the junction left unmatched. The CDR3 extends over 16 amino acids. In DNA, the CDR3 is TGTGCCATCAGCGGGGGGATAAACTCTGGGGCCAACGTCCTGACTTTC. It yields the protein CAISGGINSGANVLTF.

This chain connects TRBV4-1 to TRBJ1-1, with a possible D match to TRBD1 (5 bases). Per germline, CDR1 MGHRA and CDR2 YSYEKL. V was trimmed by 1 base and J by 7 bases, leaving 10 bases between them. This CDR3 comprises 13 residues. The CDR3, as DNA: TGCGCCAGCAGCCAAGCATACAGGAGTGAAGCTTTCTTT. It is translated as CASSQAYRSEAFF.

The V call is TRBV7-3, the J call TRBJ1-1; 11 bases match TRBD1. V shed 5 bases, J shed 8 bases, and the junction held 4 bases outside the gene matches. Germline CDR1 is SGHTA and CDR2 is FQGTGA. The CDR3 consists of 13 residues. This chain's CDR3 is CASSQGQGAEAFF. In DNA, the CDR3 is TGTGCCAGCAGCCAAGGACAGGGGGCCGAAGCTTTCTTT.

This chain joins TRBV5-1 and TRBJ1-6, with D possibly being TRBD1 (5 bases). The CDR3 has 17 amino acids. Looked up from germline, CDR1 is SGHRS and CDR2 is YFSETQ. V lost 0 bases, J lost 3 bases, and 13 bases lay in between. Here the CDR3 reads CASSLVGDVVYNSPLHF. CDR3 sequence (DNA): TGCGCCAGCAGCTTGGTAGGGGATGTCGTCTATAATTCACCCCTCCACTTT.

The rearrangement links TRBV4-1 to TRBJ1-1, with D tentatively TRBD1 (6 bases). From germline, CDR1 is MGHRA and CDR2 YSYEKL. The V gene lost 4 bases and the J gene lost 5 bases, with 17 bases spanning the gap. The CDR3 totals 15 residues. CDR3 nucleotide sequence: TGCGCCAGCAGCCCCCGCCAGAGGGGGTTAACTGAAGCTTTCTTT. Protein: CASSPRQRGLTEAFF.